Sequencing of this T cell receptor (beta chain) was carried out in a study of T-cell reconstitution after alpha-beta-depleted transplantation in children. Study conclusions and caveats: Where alpha-beta T cells came from about two months after transplant was reportedly several hundred expanded graft clones. Surviving recipient T cells and thymic progenitors accounted for the high day-60 TCRbeta diversity observed in some patients.

Many counts were recorded for this clonotype. Its specificity is unknown. Preparation of the TCRbeta library involved a method that used unique molecular identifiers. TCRdb itself ran the PCR reads through MiXCR, one entry per CDR3 protein. The sample lists about 900,000 distinct CDR3 sequences, about 29% occurring once. This CDR3 region has 13 residues. V trimming: 6 bases; J trimming: 2 bases; junction bases outside the gene matches: 0. The rearrangement joins TRBV12-3 or TRBV12-4 to TRBJ2-7, with TRBD1 matching over 11 bases. The TCR was taken from a boy younger than two who had a stem cell transplant for SCID, so the T cells may come from the graft donor. The material sequenced was PBMCs, mostly from graft donor cells, taken 360 days after TCRalphabeta/CD19-depleted stem cell transplant. CDR3 in amino acids: CASRGQGAYEQYF. The CDR3 DNA reads TGTGCCAGCAGGGGACAGGGGGCCTACGAGCAGTACTTC.